The rows below give T cell receptor beta chains drawn from one sample of a study of blood T cell repertoires in COVID-19. Sequencing used immunoSEQ multiplex PCR; TCRdb keeps in-frame clones, though not all of them. This table has 90,000 to 130,000 clones, nearly 80% appearing once. Sequencing was done on a sample of peripheral blood. The source is a woman older than 75 with active or convalescent COVID-19. Both conserved end residues are part of each CDR3. A D gene is named only where the DNA matches it firmly. Some rows have no size entry. The others give once, few or many, or a class for an expanded clone.

CDR3 | DNA | V | size | J | D
CASSLRGQYEQYF | TGTGCCAGCAGCTTAAGGGGACAGTACGAGCAGTACTTC | TRBV7-9 | - | TRBJ2-7 | TRBD1
CASSGLVNTDTQYF | TGCGCCAGCAGCGGACTAGTCAACACAGATACGCAGTATTTT | TRBV4-1 | - | TRBJ2-3 | TRBD2
CSVVSRVYGYTF | TGCAGCGTTGTCTCTCGAGTCTATGGCTACACCTTC | TRBV29-1 | - | TRBJ1-2 | -
CASSLRTNSPLHF | TGTGCCAGCAGTCTAAGGACAAATTCACCCCTCCACTTT | TRBV12-3/TRBV12-4 | - | TRBJ1-6 | -
CASSLGLRPGREYTDTQYF | TGTGCCAGCAGCTTAGGGTTGAGGCCTGGGCGGGAATACACAGATACGCAGTATTTT | TRBV7-2 | - | TRBJ2-3 | -
CASSIYREMGQPQHF | TGTGCCAGTAGTATCTACAGGGAGATGGGTCAGCCCCAGCATTTT | TRBV19 | - | TRBJ1-5 | -
CASSETGFTGELFF | TGTGCCAGCAGCGAGACAGGGTTCACCGGGGAGCTGTTTTTT | TRBV5-5 | - | TRBJ2-2 | TRBD1
CASSVDRYSGNTIYF | TGTGCCAGCAGCGTGGACAGGTACTCTGGAAACACCATATATTTT | TRBV2 | - | TRBJ1-3 | TRBD1
CASSGRQGAKTEAFF | TGTGCCAGCAGTGGAAGACAGGGGGCGAAGACTGAAGCTTTCTTT | TRBV6-6 | - | TRBJ1-1 | TRBD1
CASRGGAGTGELFF | TGTGCCAGTAGGGGGGGAGCGGGCACCGGGGAGCTGTTTTTT | TRBV19 | - | TRBJ2-2 | -
CASGLAGVGYNEQFF | TGCGCCAGCGGACTAGCGGGAGTTGGGTACAATGAGCAGTTCTTC | TRBV5-1 | - | TRBJ2-1 | TRBD2
CASSHGEGGQYF | TGTGCCAGCTCACACGGGGAGGGCGGGCAGTACTTC | TRBV18 | - | TRBJ2-7 | TRBD2
CASSLGFARQETQYF | TGTGCCAGCAGCTTAGGGTTTGCGCGCCAAGAGACCCAGTACTTC | TRBV7-6 | - | TRBJ2-5 | -
CASSFLRTGVDGIYGYTF | TGTGCCAGCAGTTTTCTCCGGACAGGCGTCGACGGAATTTATGGCTACACCTTC | TRBV6-9 | - | TRBJ1-2 | TRBD1
CSVGQGQLYGYTF | TGCAGCGTCGGACAGGGACAGCTCTATGGCTACACCTTC | TRBV29-1 | - | TRBJ1-2 | TRBD1
CATSRDPPGTSGTYEQYF | TGTGCCACCAGCAGAGACCCGCCCGGGACTAGCGGGACGTACGAGCAGTACTTC | TRBV15 | once | TRBJ2-7 | TRBD2
CASSLRTLDRGGYGYTF | TGTGCCAGCTCACTCAGGACCTTAGACAGGGGCGGCTATGGCTACACCTTC | TRBV18 | - | TRBJ1-2 | TRBD1
CASSQEIGQGAEKLFF | TGTGCCAGCAGCCAAGAGATCGGGCAGGGTGCTGAAAAACTGTTTTTT | TRBV4-2 | - | TRBJ1-4 | -
CASREQGTYEQYF | TGTGCCAGCAGAGAACAGGGAACCTACGAGCAGTACTTC | TRBV28 | - | TRBJ2-7 | -
CASSQGGQPTGELFF | TGTGCCAGCAGCCAAGGGGGACAGCCCACCGGGGAGCTGTTTTTT | TRBV5-4 | - | TRBJ2-2 | TRBD1
CASSLEGQGTEAFF | TGTGCCAGCAGCTTAGAGGGACAGGGAACTGAAGCTTTCTTT | TRBV7-2 | few | TRBJ1-1 | TRBD1
CAIRGLFGYTF | TGTGCCATCAGGGGACTTTTTGGCTACACCTTC | TRBV10-3 | few | TRBJ1-2 | -
CASSIEDSETQYF | TGTGCCAGCAGCATCGAGGATTCCGAGACCCAGTACTTC | TRBV7-2 | - | TRBJ2-5 | -
CASSLTGGTEAFF | TGCGCCAGCAGTTTGACAGGGGGCACTGAAGCTTTCTTT | TRBV5-1 | - | TRBJ1-1 | TRBD1
CASSSPLGRGYNEQFF | TGTGCCAGCAGTAGCCCCCTCGGGAGGGGTTACAATGAGCAGTTCTTC | TRBV2 | - | TRBJ2-1 | TRBD2
CATSRQGVGYGYTF | TGTGCCACCAGCAGACAGGGGGTAGGGTATGGCTACACCTTC | TRBV15 | - | TRBJ1-2 | TRBD1
CASIGGTNTGELFF | TGTGCCAGCATTGGAGGAACGAACACCGGGGAGCTGTTTTTT | TRBV28 | - | TRBJ2-2 | -
CSVEDPRDSSGNTIYF | TGCAGCGTTGAAGATCCCCGGGACAGCTCTGGAAACACCATATATTTT | TRBV29-1 | - | TRBJ1-3 | TRBD1
CASSIAGMSTDTQYF | TGTGCCAGTAGTATAGCGGGAATGAGCACAGATACGCAGTATTTT | TRBV19 | - | TRBJ2-3 | -
CASSHDSLHEQFF | TGTGCCAGCAGCCATGACAGTTTGCATGAGCAGTTCTTC | TRBV5-4 | - | TRBJ2-1 | -
CAISEETGGSEQYF | TGTGCCATCAGTGAGGAAACCGGAGGATCCGAGCAGTACTTC | TRBV10-3 | - | TRBJ2-7 | -
CASSKPADYLSYEQYF | TGTGCCAGCAGCAAGCCGGCAGACTACCTCTCCTACGAGCAGTACTTC | TRBV21-1 | - | TRBJ2-7 | -
CSVGTGRTDTQYF | TGCAGCGTGGGGACAGGCCGCACAGATACGCAGTATTTT | TRBV29-1 | - | TRBJ2-3 | TRBD1
CASSESKGLAGWFSSYEQYF | TGCGCCAGCAGTGAGAGTAAGGGACTAGCGGGATGGTTTAGCTCCTACGAGCAGTACTTC | TRBV10-2 | many | TRBJ2-7 | TRBD2
CASARGLAGELFF | TGTGCTAGCGCGAGAGGGTTGGCCGGGGAGCTGTTTTTT | TRBV7-7 | - | TRBJ2-2 | -
CATSGGNEQFF | TGTGCCACCAGTGGAGGCAATGAGCAGTTCTTC | TRBV24-1 | few | TRBJ2-1 | -
CASRLTGTSFDTLNTEAFF | TGTGCCAGCAGACTTACAGGGACCTCTTTTGATACACTGAACACTGAAGCTTTCTTT | TRBV27 | - | TRBJ1-1 | -
CASSISDSAYEQYF | TGTGCCAGTAGTATCTCTGACAGCGCCTACGAGCAGTACTTC | TRBV19 | once | TRBJ2-7 | -
CASSLVGNTIYF | TGTGCCAGCAGCTTAGTAGGAAACACCATATATTTT | TRBV7-9 | - | TRBJ1-3 | -
CASSEGTGYNEKLFF | TGTGCCAGCAGTGAAGGGACAGGGTATAATGAAAAACTGTTTTTT | TRBV25-1 | - | TRBJ1-4 | TRBD1
CASKTDFATNEKLFF | TGTGCCAGCAAAACAGATTTTGCAACTAATGAAAAACTGTTTTTT | TRBV2 | - | TRBJ1-4 | -
CASSRSHQGMPYEQYF | TGTGCCAGCAGCCGATCGCATCAGGGGATGCCCTACGAGCAGTACTTC | TRBV16 | once | TRBJ2-7 | -
CASSPLMRSTDTQYF | TGTGCCAGCAGTCCCCTCATGCGTAGCACAGATACGCAGTATTTT | TRBV2 | - | TRBJ2-3 | -
CASSSQGAVTEAFF | TGTGCCAGCAGCTCACAGGGGGCGGTCACTGAAGCTTTCTTT | TRBV7-2 | - | TRBJ1-1 | TRBD1
CASGLAGGTGELFF | TGTGCCAGCGGGCTAGCGGGAGGTACCGGGGAGCTGTTTTTT | TRBV28 | - | TRBJ2-2 | TRBD2
CASSLEERGNEQFF | TGTGCCAGCAGCTTGGAGGAGCGTGGGAATGAGCAGTTCTTC | TRBV5-4 | - | TRBJ2-1 | -
CASRDYRGGEKLFF | TGTGCCAGCAGGGATTACAGGGGAGGTGAAAAACTGTTTTTT | TRBV6-5 | - | TRBJ1-4 | TRBD1
CASTGDRSYNSPLHF | TGTGCCAGTACAGGGGATAGATCCTATAATTCACCCCTCCACTTT | TRBV6-5 | - | TRBJ1-6 | TRBD1
CASSSGTSGANVLTF | TGTGCCAGCAGCTCCGGGACTTCTGGGGCCAACGTCCTGACTTTC | TRBV7-9 | - | TRBJ2-6 | -
CASSQGLAGGTDTQYF | TGCGCCAGCAGTCAAGGACTAGCGGGAGGGACAGATACGCAGTATTTT | TRBV23-1 | once | TRBJ2-3 | TRBD2
CASRGQGGGSPLHF | TGTGCCAGCAGAGGACAGGGTGGTGGTTCACCCCTCCACTTT | TRBV2 | - | TRBJ1-6 | TRBD1